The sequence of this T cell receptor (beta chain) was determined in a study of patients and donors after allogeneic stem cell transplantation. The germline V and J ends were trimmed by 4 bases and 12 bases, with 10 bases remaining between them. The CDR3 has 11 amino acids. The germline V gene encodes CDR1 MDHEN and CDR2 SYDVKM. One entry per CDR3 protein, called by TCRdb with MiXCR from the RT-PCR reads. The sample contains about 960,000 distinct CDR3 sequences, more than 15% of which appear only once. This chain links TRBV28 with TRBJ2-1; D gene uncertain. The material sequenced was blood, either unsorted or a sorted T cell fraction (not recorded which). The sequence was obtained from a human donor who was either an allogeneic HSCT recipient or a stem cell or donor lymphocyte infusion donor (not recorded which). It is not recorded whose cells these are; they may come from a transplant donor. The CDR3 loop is CASSSGLGQFF. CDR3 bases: TGTGCCAGCAGTTCAGGCTTAGGGCAGTTCTTC.